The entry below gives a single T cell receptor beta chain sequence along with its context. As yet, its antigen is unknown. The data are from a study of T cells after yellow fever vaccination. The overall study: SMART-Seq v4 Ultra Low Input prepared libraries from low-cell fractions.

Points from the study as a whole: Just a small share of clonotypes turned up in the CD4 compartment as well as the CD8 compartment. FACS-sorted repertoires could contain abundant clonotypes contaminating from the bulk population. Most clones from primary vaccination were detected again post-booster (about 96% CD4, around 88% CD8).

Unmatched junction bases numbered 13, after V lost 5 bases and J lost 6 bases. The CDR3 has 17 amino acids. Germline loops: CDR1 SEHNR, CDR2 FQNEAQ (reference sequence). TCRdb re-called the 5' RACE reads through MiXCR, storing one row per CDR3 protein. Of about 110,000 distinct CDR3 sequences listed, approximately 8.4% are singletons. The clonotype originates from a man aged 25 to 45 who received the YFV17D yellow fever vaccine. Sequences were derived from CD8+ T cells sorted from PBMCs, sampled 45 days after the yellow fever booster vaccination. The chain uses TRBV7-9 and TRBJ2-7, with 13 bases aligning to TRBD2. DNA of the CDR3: TGTGCCAGCAGCCCGGAGACTAGCGGGAGGTCTGGCAGCGAGCAGTACTTC. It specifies CASSPETSGRSGSEQYF.